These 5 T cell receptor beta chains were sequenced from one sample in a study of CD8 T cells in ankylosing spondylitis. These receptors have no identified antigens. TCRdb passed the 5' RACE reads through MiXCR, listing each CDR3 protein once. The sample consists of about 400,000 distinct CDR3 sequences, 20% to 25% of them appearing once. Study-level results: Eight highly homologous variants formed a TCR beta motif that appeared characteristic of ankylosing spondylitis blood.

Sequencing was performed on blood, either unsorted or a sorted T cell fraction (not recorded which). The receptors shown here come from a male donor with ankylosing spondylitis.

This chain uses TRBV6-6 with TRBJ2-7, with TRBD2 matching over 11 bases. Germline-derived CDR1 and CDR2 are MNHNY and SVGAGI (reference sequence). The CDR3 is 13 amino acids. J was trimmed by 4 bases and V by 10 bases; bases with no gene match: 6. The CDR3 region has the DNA TGTGCCACCGGAGGACTAGCGGGTTACGAGCAGTACTTC. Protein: CATGGLAGYEQYF.

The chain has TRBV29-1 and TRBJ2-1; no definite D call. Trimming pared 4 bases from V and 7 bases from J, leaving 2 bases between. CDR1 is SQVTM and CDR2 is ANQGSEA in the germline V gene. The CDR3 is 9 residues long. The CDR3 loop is CSVANEQFF. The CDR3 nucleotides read TGCAGCGTTGCTAATGAGCAGTTCTTC.

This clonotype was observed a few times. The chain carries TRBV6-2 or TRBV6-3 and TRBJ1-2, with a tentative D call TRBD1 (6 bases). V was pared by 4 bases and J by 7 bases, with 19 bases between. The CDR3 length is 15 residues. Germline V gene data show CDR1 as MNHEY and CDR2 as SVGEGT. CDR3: CASSLIRTESFGYTF. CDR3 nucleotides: TGTGCCAGCAGTTTAATACGGACAGAAAGCTTTGGCTACACCTTC.

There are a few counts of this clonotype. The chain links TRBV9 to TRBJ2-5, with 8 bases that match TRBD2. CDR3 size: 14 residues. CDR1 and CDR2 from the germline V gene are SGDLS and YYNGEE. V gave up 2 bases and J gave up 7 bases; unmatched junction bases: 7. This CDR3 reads CASSVTSESRTQYF. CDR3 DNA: TGTGCCAGCAGCGTGACTAGCGAATCGAGGACCCAGTACTTC.

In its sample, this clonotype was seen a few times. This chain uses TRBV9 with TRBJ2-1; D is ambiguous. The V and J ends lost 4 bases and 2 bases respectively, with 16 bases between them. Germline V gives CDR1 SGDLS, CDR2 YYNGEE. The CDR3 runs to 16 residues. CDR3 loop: CASSLSSTRAYNEQFF. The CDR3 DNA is TGTGCCAGCAGCCTCTCCTCCACCCGGGCCTACAATGAGCAGTTCTTC.